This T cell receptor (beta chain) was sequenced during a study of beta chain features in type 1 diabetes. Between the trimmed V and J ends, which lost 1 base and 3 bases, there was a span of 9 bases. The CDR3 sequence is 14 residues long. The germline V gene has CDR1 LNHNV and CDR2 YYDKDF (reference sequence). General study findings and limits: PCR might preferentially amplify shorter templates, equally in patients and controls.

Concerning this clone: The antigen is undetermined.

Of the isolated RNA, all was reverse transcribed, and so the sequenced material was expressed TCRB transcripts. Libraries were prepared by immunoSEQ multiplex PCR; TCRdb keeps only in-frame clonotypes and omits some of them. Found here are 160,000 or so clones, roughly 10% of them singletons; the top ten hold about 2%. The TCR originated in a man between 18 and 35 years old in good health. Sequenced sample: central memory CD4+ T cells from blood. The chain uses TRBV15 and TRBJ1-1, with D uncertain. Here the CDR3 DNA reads TGTGCCACCAGCAGAGGATACGGGGACACTGAAGCTTTCTTT. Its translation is CATSRGYGDTEAFF.